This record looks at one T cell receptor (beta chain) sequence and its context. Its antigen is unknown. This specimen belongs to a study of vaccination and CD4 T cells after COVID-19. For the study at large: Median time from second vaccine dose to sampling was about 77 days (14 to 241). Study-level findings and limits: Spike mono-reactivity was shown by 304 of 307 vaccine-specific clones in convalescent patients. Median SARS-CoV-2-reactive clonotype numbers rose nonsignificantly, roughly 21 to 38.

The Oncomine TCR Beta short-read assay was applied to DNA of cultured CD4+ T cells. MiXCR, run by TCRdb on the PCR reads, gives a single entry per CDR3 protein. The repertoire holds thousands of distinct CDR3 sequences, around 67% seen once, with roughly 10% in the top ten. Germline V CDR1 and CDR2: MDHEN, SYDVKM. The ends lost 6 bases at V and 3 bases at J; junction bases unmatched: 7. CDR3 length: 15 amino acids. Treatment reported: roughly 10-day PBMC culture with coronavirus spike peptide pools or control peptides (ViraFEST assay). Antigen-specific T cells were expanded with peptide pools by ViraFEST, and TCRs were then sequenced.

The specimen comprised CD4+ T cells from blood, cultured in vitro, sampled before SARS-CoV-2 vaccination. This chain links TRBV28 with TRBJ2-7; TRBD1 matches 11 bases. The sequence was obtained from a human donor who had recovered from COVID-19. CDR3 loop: CASSEPGQGGYEQYF. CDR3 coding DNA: TGTGCCAGCAGCGAACCGGGACAGGGGGGCTACGAGCAGTACTTC.